Presented here are 19 T cell receptor beta chains from one specimen sequenced in a study of T cell changes during pregnancy in multiple sclerosis. Sequencing was performed with immunoSEQ multiplex PCR; in TCRdb, only in-frame clones are kept and a portion is missing. The top ten clones hold over 0.45% of a sample with 50,000 to 60,000 clones, 75% to 90% of them seen once. The specimen was CD4+ T cells from peripheral blood mononuclear cells, collected in the first trimester of pregnancy. The receptors stem from a female donor with multiple sclerosis, enrolled in a pregnancy study.

The genes are TRBV5-1 and TRBJ2-5; 10 nucleotides agree with TRBD2. J gave up 3 bases and V 3 bases, and 11 bases lay outside the gene matches. The CDR3 runs 17 residues. Germline-derived CDR1 and CDR2 are SGHRS and YFSETQ. The CDR3 region is CASSWGPSGGQKETQYF. CDR3 DNA: TGCGCCAGCAGCTGGGGTCCTAGCGGGGGCCAAAAAGAGACCCAGTACTTC.

This chain connects TRBV10-3 to TRBJ2-3; 12 positions agree with TRBD1. Germline V gives CDR1 ENHRY, CDR2 SYGVKD. This CDR3 is 16 amino acids long. The V and J ends lost 2 bases and 10 bases, in that order; junction bases with no gene match: 10. CDR3 in DNA: TGTGCCATCAGTGAGGCGAAGGGACAGGGGGCGCATCCGCAGTATTTT. Its translation: CAISEAKGQGAHPQYF.

This clone has only one observation. J is TRBJ1-5 and V is TRBV6-6, with 7 positions matching TRBD1. Per the germline V gene, CDR1 is MNHNY and CDR2 is SVGAGI (reference sequence). With 6 bases clipped from V and 7 bases from J, the junction kept 9 bases outside the gene matches. There are 14 residues in the CDR3. CDR3 protein: CASSYDRVDQPQHF. The CDR3 DNA sequence: TGTGCCAGCAGCTACGACAGGGTTGACCAGCCCCAGCATTTT.

This chain connects TRBV7-2 to TRBJ1-5, with D maybe TRBD1 (6 bases). The CDR3 extends over 15 amino acids. From germline, CDR1 is SGHTA and CDR2 FQGNSA. The germline V and J ends were trimmed by 3 bases and 0 bases, with 9 bases remaining between them. The CDR3 sequence is CASSFTGYSNQPQHF. The CDR3 DNA reads TGTGCCAGCAGCTTTACAGGGTATAGCAATCAGCCCCAGCATTTT.

This chain uses TRBV2 with TRBJ2-1; 8 nucleotides match TRBD2. From germline, CDR1 is SNHLY and CDR2 FYNNEI. This CDR3 is 16 amino acids long. J gave up 1 base and V 5 bases, and 7 bases lay outside the gene matches. This CDR3 reads CASSTLAARSYNEQFF. The CDR3 bases are TGTGCCAGCAGTACACTAGCGGCTCGTTCCTACAATGAGCAGTTCTTC.

Worth noting for this clone: One end of the junction does not line up with germline, which may come from a read error. The chain links TRBV6-6 to TRBJ1-3; weak D call: TRBD1 (6 bases). CDR3 size: 14 residues. Germline values: CDR1 MNHNY, CDR2 SVGAGI (reference sequence). The CDR3 reads CASSPGGPETVSRF. CDR3 coding DNA: TGTGCCAGCAGCCCGGGGGGCCCGGAGACAGTGTCACGATTT.

This clone was recorded a few times. The rearrangement links TRBV28 to TRBJ1-1; possibly TRBD1 for D (6 bases). This CDR3 has 18 residues. Germline V CDR1 and CDR2: MDHEN, SYDVKM. The germline V and J ends were trimmed by 6 bases and 1 base, with 24 bases remaining between them. This CDR3 reads CASSQRFNNRAKNTEAFF. The CDR3 DNA sequence: TGTGCCAGCAGCCAACGATTTAATAACAGGGCGAAGAACACTGAAGCTTTCTTT.

The CDR3 coding sequence is TGTGCCAGCATGACCGGCGGGGCCAATCAGCCCCAGCATTTT. This sequence encodes CASMTGGANQPQHF. This rearrangement joins TRBV6-1 to TRBJ1-5; TRBD1 might be the D (5 bases). CDR1 and CDR2 from the germline V gene are MNHNS and SASEGT. Trimming took 7 bases from V and 3 from J, leaving 13 bases between them. The CDR3 contains 14 residues.

In its sample, this clone was seen once. The rearrangement joins TRBV7-9 to TRBJ2-7; possible D gene TRBD1, 6 bases. This CDR3 comprises 15 residues. The germline V gene encodes CDR1 SEHNR and CDR2 FQNEAQ (reference sequence). V was cut by 2 bases and J by 5 bases, with 16 bases left in between. The CDR3 DNA reads as TGTGCCAGCAGCTTATTGATGTCACAGGGAGACGAGCAGTACTTC. It is translated as CASSLLMSQGDEQYF.

This clone was recorded only once. The chain combines TRBV29-1 with TRBJ2-7, with D unclear. In germline, CDR1 is SQVTM, CDR2 ANQGSEA. With 3 bases removed from V and 5 bases from J, the gap between germline ends came to 8 bases. This CDR3 is built from 11 residues. The chain's CDR3 is CSVEFRDEQYF. The CDR3 coding sequence is TGCAGCGTTGAGTTCCGGGACGAGCAGTACTTC.

The chain employs TRBV5-1 and TRBJ2-7, with TRBD1 identical over 9 bases. Germline V lookup: CDR1 SGHRS, CDR2 YFSETQ. This CDR3 region has 14 residues. V was pared by 2 bases and J by 6 bases, with 6 bases of the junction left unmatched. The CDR3 loop reads CASSFGDRDGEQYF. DNA for the CDR3: TGCGCCAGCAGCTTTGGGGACAGGGATGGCGAGCAGTACTTC.

On this clone: The junction departs from germline at one end; a sequencing error may be responsible. The chain employs TRBV4-3 and TRBJ2-4; a possible D gene is TRBD2 (5 bases). The CDR3 is 14 amino acids. Germline CDR1 is LGHNA and CDR2 is YSLEER. CDR3 coding DNA: TGCGCCAGCAGCGAAGACCTAGCTTACAACATTCAGTACTTC. It is translated as CASSEDLAYNIQYF.

V gene TRBV6-5 combines with J gene TRBJ2-7; possibly TRBD1 for D (6 bases). This CDR3 is built from 15 residues. Germline CDR1 is MNHEY and CDR2 is SVGAGI. Deletions cut 0 bases from V and 1 base from J, with 10 bases between. CDR3 sequence reads: CASSYSTGLSYEQYF. In DNA form, the CDR3 reads TGTGCCAGCAGTTACTCGACAGGACTTTCCTACGAGCAGTACTTC.

This chain connects TRBV27 to TRBJ2-2; a possible D gene is TRBD2 (6 bases). V gave up 0 bases and J gave up 6 bases, with 8 bases separating them. The CDR3 runs 14 residues. CDR1 MNHEY and CDR2 SMNVEV come from the germline V gene (reference sequence). CDR3 region: CASSLSRLAGELFF. Written as DNA, the CDR3 is TGTGCCAGCAGTTTATCGAGACTAGCCGGGGAGCTGTTTTTT.

V usage is TRBV7-8 and J usage is TRBJ2-3; tentatively, D is TRBD2 (6 bases). V lost 5 bases, J lost 2 bases, and 14 bases lay in between. The CDR3 has 15 residues. CDR1 SGHVS and CDR2 FQNEAQ come from the germline V gene. CDR3 sequence reads: CASSPWGGITDTQYF. The CDR3 DNA follows: TGTGCCAGCAGCCCATGGGGCGGGATCACAGATACGCAGTATTTT. Combining the CDR3 with reference TRBV7-8 and TRBJ2-3 gives the whole variable domain GAGVSQSPRYKVAKRGQDVALRCDPISGHVSLFWYQQALGQGPEFLTYFQNEAQLDKSGLPSDRFFAERPEGSVSTLKIQRTQQEDSAVYLCASSPWGGITDTQYFGPGTRLTVL.

This chain uses TRBV19 with TRBJ1-4; possible D gene TRBD1, 5 bases. CDR1 and CDR2 from the germline V gene are LNHDA and SQIVND (reference sequence). V was cut by 3 bases and J by 7 bases, with 18 bases left in between. The CDR3 is 16 residues long. The DNA for the CDR3 is TGTGCCAGTAGTATTCTGGGGGGAACGTCGGTTGAAAAACTGTTTTTT. Its protein product is CASSILGGTSVEKLFF. Using reference TRBV19 and TRBJ1-4 for the parts outside the CDR3, the full variable domain is DGGITQSPKYLFRKEGQNVTLSCEQNLNHDAMYWYRQDPGQGLRLIYYSQIVNDFQKGDIAEGYSVSREKKESFPLTVTSAQKNPTAFYLCASSILGGTSVEKLFFGSGTQLSVL.

This chain uses TRBV7-9 with TRBJ2-5, with a tentative D call TRBD2 (6 bases). The CDR3 loop spans 16 amino acids. V lost 5 bases, J lost 0 bases, and 16 bases lay in between. Germline V gene data show CDR1 as SEHNR and CDR2 as FQNEAQ (reference sequence). CDR3 amino acids: CASSQASAGHQETQYF. The CDR3 DNA reads as TGTGCCAGCAGCCAAGCCTCCGCGGGGCACCAAGAGACCCAGTACTTC.

The V gene is TRBV4-1, the J gene TRBJ1-2; D may be TRBD1 (5 bases). This CDR3 is 13 amino acids long. Trimming shortened V by 0 bases and J by 8 bases, and 10 bases separated the two germline ends. Germline CDR1 reads MGHRA; CDR2 reads YSYEKL. The CDR3 coding sequence is TGCGCCAGCAGCCAAGAGAACTCAGGGGGCTACACCTTC. Translated, it gives CASSQENSGGYTF.

The chain is built from TRBV10-3 and TRBJ1-2, with a tentative D call TRBD1 (6 bases). The V gene's germline CDR1 is ENHRY and CDR2 SYGVKD. Trimming cost V 6 bases and J 8 bases, with 22 bases left between them. This CDR3 region has 15 residues. CDR3 sequence reads: CAIRRQVGSAYGYTF. The CDR3 DNA follows: TGTGCCATCAGGAGACAGGTCGGTTCCGCTTACGGCTACACCTTC.